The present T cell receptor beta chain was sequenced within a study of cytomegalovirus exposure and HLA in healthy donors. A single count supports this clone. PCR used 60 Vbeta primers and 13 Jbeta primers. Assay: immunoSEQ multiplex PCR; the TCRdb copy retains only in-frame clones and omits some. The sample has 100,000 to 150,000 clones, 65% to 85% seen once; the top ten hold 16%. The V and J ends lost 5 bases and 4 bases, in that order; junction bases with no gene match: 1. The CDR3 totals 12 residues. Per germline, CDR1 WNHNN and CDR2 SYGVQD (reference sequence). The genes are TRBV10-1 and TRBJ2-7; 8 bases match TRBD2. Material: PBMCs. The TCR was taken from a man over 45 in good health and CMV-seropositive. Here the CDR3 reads CASSRGGYEQYF. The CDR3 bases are TGCGCCAGCAGTCGGGGGGGGTACGAGCAGTACTTC.